The T cell receptor beta chain described here comes from a study of shared clonotypes between healthy human individuals. General observations from the study: Roughly 5% of naive CD4 clonotypes were common to four donors. The generation probabilities recorded for non-shared clonotypes fell below those of clonotypes shared by all four donors. Investigators expected sequencing depth to affect clonotype sharing among donors.

Researchers partitioned CD4+ cells into CD45RA+ naive and CD45RA-negative memory subsets. Concerning this clone itself: Antigen: not known.

Sequencing was performed with immunoSEQ multiplex PCR; in TCRdb, only in-frame clones are kept and a portion is missing. This repertoire shows hundreds of thousands of clones, approximately 79% found once; its top ten account for approximately 1.7%. V dropped 1 base and J dropped 3; count of bases not matched to a gene: 3. Germline CDR1 and CDR2: LNHNV and YYDKDF (reference sequence). CDR3 size: 16 residues. The receptor was derived from a young woman in good health. The sequencing input was memory CD4+ T cells sorted from blood. The subset denotes: CD45RA-negative fraction. The rearrangement links TRBV15 to TRBJ2-3; 11 nucleotides align to TRBD2. CDR3 sequence reads: CATSRGRTSGTDTQYF. The CDR3 DNA follows: TGTGCCACCAGCAGAGGCCGGACTAGCGGGACAGATACGCAGTATTTT.